The entry below describes one T cell receptor (beta chain). Its antigen remains unidentified. TCRdb's table, derived via immunoSEQ multiplex PCR, lists solely in-frame clones and lacks some. The table records about 57,000 clones, 70% to 90% of them present only once. Germline assignment: CDR1 SGHTA and CDR2 FQGTGA. The CDR3 runs to 16 residues. V shed 2 bases, J shed 6 bases, and the junction held 8 bases outside the gene matches. This sample is part of a study of graft-versus-host responses after intestinal transplantation. The overall study: The transplants performed in recipients were multivisceral, liver-intestinal, or isolated intestinal. Recipients across the board were started on anti-thymocyte globulin induction, then kept on tacrolimus and steroids for about 3 years. Study results and caveats: An association linked early post-transplant HvG declines with peak circulating GvH clone levels. The marrow of recipients harbored GvH clones, and ileum or blood showed some of them first.

This chain links TRBV7-3 with TRBJ2-1; 9 bases line up with TRBD2. This TCR derives from a human patient who received an intestinal transplant, so some T cells may come from the graft donor. The material was PBMCs, obtained 26 days after transplant. Written as DNA, the CDR3 is TGTGCCAGCAGCTTATTCTCGGCGGGAGGGGGCAATGAGCAGTTCTTC. It codes for CASSLFSAGGGNEQFF.